The 9 T cell receptor beta chains reported below all come from one sample, sequenced in a study of T cell responses to AZD1222 COVID-19 vaccine. Assay: immunoSEQ multiplex PCR; the TCRdb copy retains only in-frame clones and omits some. Among around 140,000 clones, 85% to 90% were seen once, and the ten largest hold around 1.6%. The sample was peripheral blood, taken on day 0 of AZD1222 vaccination. Receptors were obtained from an adult in good health.

The chain couples TRBV7-9 to TRBJ1-6; 7 nucleotides agree with TRBD1. The CDR3 is 16 amino acids. Germline V gene lookup returns CDR1 SEHNR and CDR2 FQNEAQ (reference sequence). Unmatched junction bases numbered 12, after V lost 5 bases and J lost 8 bases. The CDR3 region is CASSPSVETGYSPLHF. In nucleotides, the CDR3 is TGTGCCAGCAGCCCGTCCGTTGAGACAGGGTATTCACCCCTCCACTTT.

The J gene is TRBJ2-3, the V gene TRBV7-2; 11 bases line up with TRBD2. The CDR3 is 16 amino acids. The germline V gene encodes CDR1 SGHTA and CDR2 FQGNSA. The V and J ends lost 4 bases and 2 bases, in that order; junction bases with no gene match: 5. The CDR3 nucleotides read TGTGCCAGCAGCTCACGACTAGCGGGGTCCACAGATACGCAGTATTTT. Amino acids: CASSSRLAGSTDTQYF.

This rearrangement joins TRBV6-1 to TRBJ2-1; TRBD2 aligns across 7 bases. Germline trimming cut 9 bases from V and 6 bases from J; bases unmatched to any gene: 8. CDR3 size: 13 residues. Germline V lookup: CDR1 MNHNS, CDR2 SASEGT. CDR3 sequence reads: CASRREAGNEQFF. CDR3 bases: TGTGCCAGTCGACGGGAGGCGGGCAATGAGCAGTTCTTC.

The gene calls are TRBV12-5 and TRBJ2-4; D is uncertain. The V gene's germline CDR1 is LGHNT and CDR2 FRNRAP. CDR3 length: 14 amino acids. Trimming left V 7 bases short and J 6 bases short, with 16 bases between. The CDR3 DNA sequence: TGTGCTAGTGCCGCTCCGAGACCGGTAAACATTCAGTACTTC. This encodes CASAAPRPVNIQYF.

The J gene is TRBJ2-3, the V gene TRBV4-1; perhaps TRBD1 as D (6 bases). Germline CDR1 MGHRA, CDR2 YSYEKL. The V and J ends lost 0 bases and 7 bases respectively, with 20 bases between them. The CDR3 runs to 17 residues. CDR3 loop: CASSQDPPPGAMNTQYF. CDR3 nucleotide sequence: TGCGCCAGCAGCCAAGACCCCCCTCCAGGGGCCATGAATACGCAGTATTTT.

This chain uses TRBV19 with TRBJ2-1, with no clear D. Germline-derived CDR1 and CDR2 are LNHDA and SQIVND (reference sequence). The V gene lost 7 bases and the J gene lost 0 bases, with 13 bases spanning the gap. The length of the CDR3 is 15 residues. CDR3 DNA: TGTGCCAGTACCCTTACGGTTCCCTCCTACAATGAGCAGTTCTTC. It encodes CASTLTVPSYNEQFF.

V usage is TRBV20-1 and J usage is TRBJ1-1, with no clear D. V lost 3 bases and J lost 2, with 10 bases in between. The CDR3 totals 13 residues. Germline V lookup: CDR1 DFQATT, CDR2 SNEGSKA (reference sequence). CDR3 in DNA: TGCAGTGCTAGTGTACAGAGTAACACTGAAGCTTTCTTT. Amino acids: CSASVQSNTEAFF.

This clone showed up just once. The CDR3 is CASSLWLGTRDSDTQYF. Here the CDR3 DNA reads TGTGCCAGCAGTTTATGGCTGGGGACTAGAGACTCAGATACGCAGTATTTT. The V gene is TRBV27, the J gene TRBJ2-3, with TRBD2 matching over 8 bases. Trimming cost V 1 base and J 4 bases; bases outside gene matches: 10. This CDR3 region has 17 residues. CDR1 MNHEY and CDR2 SMNVEV come from the germline V gene (reference sequence).

The chain couples TRBV9 to TRBJ1-3; D ambiguous. Looked up from germline, CDR1 is SGDLS and CDR2 is YYNGEE. There are 16 residues in the CDR3. V lost 0 bases and J 0 bases, leaving 10 bases between the germline ends. The CDR3 region has the DNA TGTGCCAGCAGCGTAGATTACCAGAGCTCTGGAAACACCATATATTTT. This gives the protein CASSVDYQSSGNTIYF.